Sequencing of this T cell receptor beta chain was carried out in a study of beta chain features in type 1 diabetes. Overall study findings and caveats: Sequencing the cDNA could make cells with high TCR expression show up more than they should. With patients and controls alike, PCR might favor shorter templates to an equal degree. Junctions at VDJ sites from type 1 diabetes patients had fewer insertions and more deletions. Comparison showed that naive, central memory and Treg TCRB repertoires appeared more similar among patients than among healthy donors. Moderate yet significant TCRB CDR3 shortening was seen in Type 1 diabetes patients in all four CD4+ subsets.

As to this clone: Its antigen is not known. The same CDR3 can be traced to other DNA sequences in this sample.

The V end was cut by 3 bases, the J end by 2 bases, with 5 bases between. The germline CDR1 and CDR2 sequences are SGHTA and FQGNSA. The CDR3 is 13 amino acids. What was sequenced were expressed TCRB transcripts, since all of the isolated RNA had been reverse transcribed. Here immunoSEQ multiplex PCR was the method, and the copy in TCRdb shows in-frame clones only, minus some. This table has roughly 330,000 clones, approximately 13% appearing once. This TCR derives from a woman aged 18 to 35 with type 1 diabetes. V and J are TRBV7-2 and TRBJ1-5; D not certain. The sample consisted of naive CD4+ T cells from blood. In DNA form, the CDR3 reads TGTGCCAGCAGCTTGCGGGGCAATCAGCCCCAGCATTTT. Protein product: CASSLRGNQPQHF.